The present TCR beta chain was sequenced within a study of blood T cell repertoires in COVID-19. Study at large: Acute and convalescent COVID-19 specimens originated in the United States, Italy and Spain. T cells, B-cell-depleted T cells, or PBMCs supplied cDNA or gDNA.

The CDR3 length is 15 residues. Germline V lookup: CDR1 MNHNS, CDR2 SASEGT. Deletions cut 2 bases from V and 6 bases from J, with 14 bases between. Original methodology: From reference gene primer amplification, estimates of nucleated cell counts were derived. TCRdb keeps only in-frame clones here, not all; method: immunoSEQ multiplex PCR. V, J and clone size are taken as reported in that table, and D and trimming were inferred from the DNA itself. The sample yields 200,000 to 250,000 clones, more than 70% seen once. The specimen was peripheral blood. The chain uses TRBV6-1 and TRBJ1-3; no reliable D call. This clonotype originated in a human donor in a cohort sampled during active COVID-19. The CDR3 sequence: CASSESGSLPNTIYF. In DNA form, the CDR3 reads TGTGCCAGCAGTGAAAGCGGCTCCCTCCCAAACACCATATATTTT.